What follows is one T cell receptor beta chain and its context. Which antigen it targets is not known. Base quality data are lacking; no much larger clone is found one base away. Collaborating institutions collected whole blood in K2EDTA tubes following their own protocols. For TCRbeta analysis, collaborator samples were shipped as frozen whole blood, as isolated PBMCs, or as DNA extracted from either sample type. This sample is part of a study of blood T cell repertoires in COVID-19 (dated by TCRdb to 2020 to 2021). Concerning the study at large: The collaborator samples originated in the United States, Italy and Spain and spanned the acute and convalescent phases of COVID-19. Where available, HLA class I and class II types were taken from metadata supplied by the sample provider and were not determined by assay-based typing. The dataset comprised deeply sampled blood TCRbeta repertoires from subjects exposed to, actively infected with, or recovered from COVID-19. Nearly every sample came with metadata listing a de-identified subject ID, COVID-19 status, age in years and sex. The material from the prospective study consisted of cDNA or gDNA derived from T cells, B-cell-depleted T cells, or PBMCs. Samples came from the ongoing ImmuneRACE study (first 160 participants) plus 1,254 subjects from 6 global collaborators. The repertoires were made available in a free public database intended to serve as a resource for research on the immune response to SARS-CoV-2. What the work shows at the level of the full study, not this receptor alone: The quantity of clinical and demographic metadata differed by source and by participant and was supplied without curation.

The junction shows trimming of 0 bases on V and 6 bases on J, plus 7 bases between the germline ends. From cysteine to phenylalanine, the CDR3 is 14 amino acids long. Left in the record is the CDR3 DNA by itself, 42 bases read in frame from the first base. CDR1 and CDR2 are drawn from the germline V gene: SGHRS, YFSETQ. TCRbeta CDR3 regions were amplified from genomic DNA using the immunoSEQ Assay, a bias-controlled multiplex PCR. The authors processed their data as follows. Nucleated cell counts per sample were estimated from amplification of reference gene primers within the assay. To quantify the absolute abundance of each unique TCRbeta CDR3 rearrangement, sequence reads were collapsed and filtered. Productive Simpson clonality was computed per sample as the square root of Simpson's diversity index over productive rearrangements. This immuneACCESS table, as held by TCRdb, lists in-frame sequences with V and J called but not all clones. Of the missing ones, under half trace to an unresolved V gene in checked studies; the others have no known cause. That table supplies the V and J calls and clone size; D and trimming were determined from the DNA. Across this sample there are over 150,000 clones, with roughly four fifths seen only once. The ten largest clonotypes hold around 3.4% of the sample.

The rearranged segments are TRBV5-1 and TRBJ1-6; possibly the D gene is TRBD1, per 5 matching bases. Source material: peripheral blood. The TCR originated in a woman over 75 with acute or convalescent COVID-19. The CDR3 region: CASSLERGNSPLHF. The base sequence is TGCGCCAGCAGCTTGGAAAGGGGTAATTCACCCCTCCACTTT.